Described below is a single T cell receptor (beta chain) sequence and its context. The record originates from a study of blood T cell repertoires in COVID-19. Study-level background: Samples of COVID-19 (acute and convalescent) were obtained from the United States, Italy and Spain. Sources were T cells, B-cell-depleted T cells, or PBMCs; the material itself was cDNA or gDNA.

CDR3 length: 13 residues. The germline gives CDR1 SGHKS, CDR2 YYEKEE (reference sequence). V was pared by 4 bases and J by 4 bases, with 11 bases between. While infection was still active, Seattle patients were enrolled and then followed longitudinally. In the authors' workflow: Reference gene primer amplification in the assay estimated nucleated cell counts. Using immunoSEQ multiplex PCR, the repertoire was profiled, and TCRdb retains in-frame clones only, with some absent. That table is the source of V, J and clone size, and D and trimming were worked out from the DNA. The repertoire consists of 350,000 or so clones, with around 88% occurring once and the leading ten covering roughly 1.7%.

This chain joins TRBV5-5 and TRBJ1-2; D remains unclear. Material: peripheral blood. The TCR sequence derives from a woman aged 25 to 39 with COVID-19, enrolled during active disease. This CDR3 reads CASSRGSGYGYTF. CDR3 coding DNA: TGTGCCAGCAGCCGTGGGTCGGGCTATGGCTACACCTTC.